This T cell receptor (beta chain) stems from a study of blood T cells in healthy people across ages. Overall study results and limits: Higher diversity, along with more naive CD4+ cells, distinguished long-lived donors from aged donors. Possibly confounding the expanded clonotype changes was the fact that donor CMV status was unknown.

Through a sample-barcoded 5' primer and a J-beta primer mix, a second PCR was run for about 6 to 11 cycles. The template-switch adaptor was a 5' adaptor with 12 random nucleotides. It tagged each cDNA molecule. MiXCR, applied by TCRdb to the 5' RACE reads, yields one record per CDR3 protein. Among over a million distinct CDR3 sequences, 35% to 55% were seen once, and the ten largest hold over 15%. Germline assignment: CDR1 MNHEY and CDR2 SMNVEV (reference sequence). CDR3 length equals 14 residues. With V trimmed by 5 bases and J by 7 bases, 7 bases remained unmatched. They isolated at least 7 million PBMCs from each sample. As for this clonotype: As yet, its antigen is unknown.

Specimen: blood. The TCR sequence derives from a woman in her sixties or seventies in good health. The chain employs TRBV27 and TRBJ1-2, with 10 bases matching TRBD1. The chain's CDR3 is CASSRGQGHVGYTF. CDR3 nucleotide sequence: TGTGCCAGCAGTCGGGGACAGGGGCATGTTGGCTACACCTTC.